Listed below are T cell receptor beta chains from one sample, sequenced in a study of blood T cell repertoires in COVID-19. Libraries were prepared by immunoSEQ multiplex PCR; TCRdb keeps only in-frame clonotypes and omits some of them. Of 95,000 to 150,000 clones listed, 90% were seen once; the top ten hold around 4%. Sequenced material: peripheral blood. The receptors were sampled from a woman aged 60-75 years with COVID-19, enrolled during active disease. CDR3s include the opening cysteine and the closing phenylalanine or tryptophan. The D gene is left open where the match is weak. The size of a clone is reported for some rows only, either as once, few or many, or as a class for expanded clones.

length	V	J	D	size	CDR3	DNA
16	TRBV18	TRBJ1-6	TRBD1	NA	CASSPETGVSNSPLHF	TGTGCCAGCTCACCCGAGACAGGGGTGTCAAATTCACCCCTCCACTTT
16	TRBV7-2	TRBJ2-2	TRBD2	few	CASSPQRGGQGGELFF	TGTGCCAGCAGCCCCCAGCGGGGGGGCCAGGGCGGGGAGCTGTTTTTT
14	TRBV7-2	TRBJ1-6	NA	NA	CASSFWRDNSPLHF	TGTGCCAGCAGCTTTTGGAGAGATAATTCACCCCTCCACTTT
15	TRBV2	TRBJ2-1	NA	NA	CASRRDWSSYNEQFF	TGTGCCAGCAGGAGGGACTGGAGCTCCTACAATGAGCAGTTCTTC
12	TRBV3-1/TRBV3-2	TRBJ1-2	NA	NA	CASSQDAGHCTF	TGTGCCAGCAGCCAGGATGCAGGGCACTGCACCTTC
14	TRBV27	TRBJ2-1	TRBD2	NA	CASSLKGTRDEQFF	TGTGCCAGCAGTTTAAAAGGGACTAGAGATGAGCAGTTCTTC
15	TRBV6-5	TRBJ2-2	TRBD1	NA	CASTIRQGIPGELFF	TGTGCCAGCACCATCCGACAGGGGATCCCCGGGGAGCTGTTTTTT
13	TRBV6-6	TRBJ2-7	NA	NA	CASSYSPPSEQYF	TGTGCCAGCAGTTACTCTCCCCCCTCCGAGCAGTACTTC
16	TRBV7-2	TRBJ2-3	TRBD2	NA	CASSFLGLAPTDTQYF	TGTGCCAGCAGCTTCCTAGGACTAGCCCCCACAGATACGCAGTATTTT
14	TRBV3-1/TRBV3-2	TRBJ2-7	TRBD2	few	CASSNSGGTYEQYF	TGTGCCAGCAGCAACAGCGGGGGGACCTACGAGCAGTACTTC
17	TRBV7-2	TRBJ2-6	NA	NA	CASSLGASLSGANVLTF	TGTGCCAGCAGCTTAGGGGCCAGTCTCTCTGGGGCCAACGTCCTGACTTTC
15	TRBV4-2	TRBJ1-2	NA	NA	CASSQDSGNGYGYTF	TGTGCCAGCAGCCAAGATTCAGGGAACGGCTATGGCTACACCTTC
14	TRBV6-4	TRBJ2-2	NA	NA	CASKLGRDTGELFF	TGTGCCAGCAAACTAGGCAGAGACACCGGGGAGCTGTTTTTT
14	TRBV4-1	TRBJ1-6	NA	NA	CASSQDQGNSPLHF	TGCGCCAGCAGCCAAGACCAGGGTAATTCACCCCTCCACTTT
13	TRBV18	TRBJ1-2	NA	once	CASSPSYDNGYTF	TGTGCCAGCTCACCAAGTTACGACAACGGCTACACCTTC
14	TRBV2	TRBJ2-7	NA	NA	CASSGTNRAHEQYF	TGTGCCAGCAGTGGGACAAACAGGGCCCACGAGCAGTACTTC
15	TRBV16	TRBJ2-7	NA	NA	CASSQSGTHYYEQYF	TGTGCCAGCAGCCAATCGGGGACACACTACTACGAGCAGTACTTC
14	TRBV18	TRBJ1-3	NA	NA	CASSPGSSGNTIYF	TGTGCCAGCTCACCTGGCAGCTCTGGAAACACCATATATTTT
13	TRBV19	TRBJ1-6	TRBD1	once	CATGQGGYSPLHF	TGTGCCACCGGACAGGGCGGTTATTCACCCCTCCACTTT
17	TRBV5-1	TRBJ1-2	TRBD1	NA	CASSSGQGDLIGYGYTF	TGCGCCAGCAGCTCGGGACAGGGAGACCTAATAGGCTATGGCTACACCTTC
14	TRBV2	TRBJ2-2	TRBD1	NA	CASTGTGNTGELFF	TGTGCCAGCACCGGGACAGGGAACACCGGGGAGCTGTTTTTT
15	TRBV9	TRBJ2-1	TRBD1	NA	CASSVGGQGNNEQFF	TGTGCCAGCAGCGTAGGGGGACAGGGAAACAATGAGCAGTTCTTC
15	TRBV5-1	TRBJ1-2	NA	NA	CASSLWATEHYGYTF	TGCGCCAGCAGCTTGTGGGCGACCGAACACTATGGCTACACCTTC
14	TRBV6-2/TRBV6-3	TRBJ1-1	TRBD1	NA	CASSWTGSNTEAFF	TGTGCCAGCAGTTGGACAGGTTCGAACACTGAAGCTTTCTTT
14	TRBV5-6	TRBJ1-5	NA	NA	CASSLGGSNQPQHF	TGTGCCAGCAGCTTGGGAGGGAGCAATCAGCCCCAGCATTTT
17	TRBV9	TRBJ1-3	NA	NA	CASSVNIDKPSGNTIYF	TGTGCCAGCAGCGTAAATATAGATAAGCCCTCTGGAAACACCATATATTTT
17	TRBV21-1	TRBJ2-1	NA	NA	CASGPRDRSFYYNEQFF	TGTGCCAGCGGACCCAGGGACAGGAGCTTCTACTACAATGAGCAGTTCTTC
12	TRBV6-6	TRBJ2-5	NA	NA	CAIRTVQETQYF	TGTGCCATTAGGACAGTCCAAGAGACCCAGTACTTC
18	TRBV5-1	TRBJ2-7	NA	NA	CASSPAIGRRDSTYEQYF	TGCGCCAGCAGCCCGGCTATCGGTCGTCGGGACTCTACCTACGAGCAGTACTTC
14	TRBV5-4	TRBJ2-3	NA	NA	CASNSGGRTDTQYF	TGTGCCAGCAACTCGGGGGGCCGCACAGATACGCAGTATTTT
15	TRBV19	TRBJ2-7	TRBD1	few	CASSLGQGVAYEQYF	TGTGCCAGTAGCCTGGGACAGGGGGTCGCCTACGAGCAGTACTTC
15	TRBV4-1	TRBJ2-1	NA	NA	CASSQVQAARDEQFF	TGCGCCAGCAGCCAAGTTCAGGCAGCCCGCGATGAGCAGTTCTTC
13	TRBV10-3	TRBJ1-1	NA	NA	CATSIGRDTEAFF	TGTGCCACTTCGATAGGGAGGGACACTGAAGCTTTCTTT
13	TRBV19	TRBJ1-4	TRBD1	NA	CASTGTGHEKLFF	TGTGCCAGTACCGGGACAGGTCATGAAAAACTGTTTTTT
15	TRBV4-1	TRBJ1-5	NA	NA	CASSPGTTGNQPQHF	TGCGCCAGCAGCCCCGGGACAACCGGCAATCAGCCCCAGCATTTT